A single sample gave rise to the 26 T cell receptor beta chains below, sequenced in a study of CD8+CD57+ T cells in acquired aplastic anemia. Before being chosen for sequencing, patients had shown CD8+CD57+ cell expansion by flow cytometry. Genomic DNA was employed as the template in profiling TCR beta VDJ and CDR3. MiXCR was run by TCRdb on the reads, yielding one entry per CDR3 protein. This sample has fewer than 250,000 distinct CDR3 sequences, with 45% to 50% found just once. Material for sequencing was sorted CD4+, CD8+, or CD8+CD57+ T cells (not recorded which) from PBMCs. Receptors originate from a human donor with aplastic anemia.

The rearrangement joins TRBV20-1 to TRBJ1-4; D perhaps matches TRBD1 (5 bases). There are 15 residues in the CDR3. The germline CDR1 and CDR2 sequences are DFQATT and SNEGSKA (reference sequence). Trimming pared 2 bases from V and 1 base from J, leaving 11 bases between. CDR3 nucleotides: TGCAGTGCTAGATCAACGAGGGGAACTAATGAAAAACTGTTTTTT. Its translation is CSARSTRGTNEKLFF.

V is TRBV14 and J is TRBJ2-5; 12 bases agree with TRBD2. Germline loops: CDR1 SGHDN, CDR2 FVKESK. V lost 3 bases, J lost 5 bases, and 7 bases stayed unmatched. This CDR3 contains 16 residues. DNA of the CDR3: TGTGCCAGCAGCCACGTCCTAGCGGGGGGGCAGGAGACCCAGTACTTC. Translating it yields CASSHVLAGGQETQYF.

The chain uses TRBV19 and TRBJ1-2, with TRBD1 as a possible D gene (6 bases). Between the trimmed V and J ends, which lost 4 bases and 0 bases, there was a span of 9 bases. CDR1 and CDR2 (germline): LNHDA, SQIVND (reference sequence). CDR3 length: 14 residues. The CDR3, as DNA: TGTGCCAGTAGTAGTCCAGGGGCTAACTATGGCTACACCTTC. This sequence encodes CASSSPGANYGYTF.

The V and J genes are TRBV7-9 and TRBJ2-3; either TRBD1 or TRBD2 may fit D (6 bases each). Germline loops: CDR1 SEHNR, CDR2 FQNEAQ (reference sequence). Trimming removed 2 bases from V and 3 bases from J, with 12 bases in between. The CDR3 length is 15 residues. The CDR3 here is CASSLTTGRTDTQYF. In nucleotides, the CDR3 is TGTGCCAGCAGCTTAACAACAGGGAGGACAGATACGCAGTATTTT.

The CDR3 is CATSRGVGGETQYF. The CDR3 nucleotides read TGTGCCACCAGCAGAGGGGTAGGGGGGGAGACCCAGTACTTC. The rearrangement uses TRBV15 and TRBJ2-5; the D call may be TRBD1 or TRBD2 (6 bases each). Per germline, CDR1 LNHNV and CDR2 YYDKDF (reference sequence). V was trimmed by 1 base and J by 5 bases, leaving 11 bases between them. CDR3 length: 14 amino acids.

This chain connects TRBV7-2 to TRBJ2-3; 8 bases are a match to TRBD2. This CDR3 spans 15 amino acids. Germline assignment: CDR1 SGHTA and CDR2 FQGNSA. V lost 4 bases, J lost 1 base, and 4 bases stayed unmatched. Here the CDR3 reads CASSSGLVGTDTQYF. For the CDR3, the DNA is TGTGCCAGCAGCTCGGGACTAGTGGGCACAGATACGCAGTATTTT.

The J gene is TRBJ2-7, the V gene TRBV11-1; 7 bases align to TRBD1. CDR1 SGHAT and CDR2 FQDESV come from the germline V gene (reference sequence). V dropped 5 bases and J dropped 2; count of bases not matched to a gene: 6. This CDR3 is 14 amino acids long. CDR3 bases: TGTGCCAGCAGCGTAGGACAGGCCACCTACGAGCAGTACTTC. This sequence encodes CASSVGQATYEQYF.

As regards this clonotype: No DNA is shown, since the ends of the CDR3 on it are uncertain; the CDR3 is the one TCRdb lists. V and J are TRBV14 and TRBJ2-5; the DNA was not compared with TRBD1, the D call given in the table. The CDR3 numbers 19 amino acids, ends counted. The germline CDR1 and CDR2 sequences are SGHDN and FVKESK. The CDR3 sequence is CASSHVPVCHQRRQETQYF.

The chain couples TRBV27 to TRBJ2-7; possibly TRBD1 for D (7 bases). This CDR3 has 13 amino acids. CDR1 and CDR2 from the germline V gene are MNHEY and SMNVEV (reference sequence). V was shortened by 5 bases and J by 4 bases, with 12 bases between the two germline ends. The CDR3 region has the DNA TGTGCCAGCAGTCCAGGGGGGAGATACGAGCAGTACTTC. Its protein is CASSPGGRYEQYF.

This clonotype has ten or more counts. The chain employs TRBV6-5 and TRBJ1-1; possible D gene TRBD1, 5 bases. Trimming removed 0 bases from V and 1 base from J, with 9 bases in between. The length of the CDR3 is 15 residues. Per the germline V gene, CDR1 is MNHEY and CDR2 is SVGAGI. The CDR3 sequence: CASSYSAGPNTEAFF. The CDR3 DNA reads TGTGCCAGCAGTTACTCGGCGGGACCGAACACTGAAGCTTTCTTT.

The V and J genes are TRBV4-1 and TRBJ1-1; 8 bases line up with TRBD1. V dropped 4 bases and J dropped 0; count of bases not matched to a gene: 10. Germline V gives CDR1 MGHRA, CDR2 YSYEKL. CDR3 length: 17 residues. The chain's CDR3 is CASSPGEQGALNTEAFF. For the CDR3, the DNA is TGCGCCAGCAGCCCAGGCGAGCAGGGGGCTCTGAACACTGAAGCTTTCTTT.

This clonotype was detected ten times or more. CDR3 sequence reads: CASSQFQREETQYF. The DNA for the CDR3 is TGTGCCAGCAGCCAATTCCAGCGGGAAGAGACCCAGTACTTC. V and J are TRBV14 and TRBJ2-5; TRBD2 is a possible D gene (6 bases). Germline lookup yields CDR1 SGHDN and CDR2 FVKESK. The CDR3 runs to 14 residues. Between the trimmed V and J ends, which lost 2 bases and 3 bases, there was a span of 10 bases.

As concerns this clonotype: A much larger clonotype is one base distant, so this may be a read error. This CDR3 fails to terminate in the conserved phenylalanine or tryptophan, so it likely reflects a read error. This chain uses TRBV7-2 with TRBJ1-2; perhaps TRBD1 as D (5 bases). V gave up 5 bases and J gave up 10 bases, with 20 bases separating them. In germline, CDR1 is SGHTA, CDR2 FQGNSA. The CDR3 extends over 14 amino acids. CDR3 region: CASSPYLTALDYTS. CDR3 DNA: TGTGCCAGCAGCCCATACCTGACAGCCCTGGACTACACCTCC.

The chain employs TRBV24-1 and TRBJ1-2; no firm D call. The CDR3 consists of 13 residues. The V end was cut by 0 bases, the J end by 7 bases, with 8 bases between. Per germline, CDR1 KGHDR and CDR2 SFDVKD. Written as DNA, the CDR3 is TGTGCCACCAGTGATTTGCAGGAGGGTGGCTACACCTTC. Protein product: CATSDLQEGGYTF.

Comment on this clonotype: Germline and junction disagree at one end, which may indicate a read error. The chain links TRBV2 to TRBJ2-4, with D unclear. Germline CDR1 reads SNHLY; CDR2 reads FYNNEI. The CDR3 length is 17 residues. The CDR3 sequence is CAGSVRHRYYAKNIQYF. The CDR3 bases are TGTGCCGGCAGTGTTCGACACCGTTACTACGCCAAAAACATTCAGTACTTC.

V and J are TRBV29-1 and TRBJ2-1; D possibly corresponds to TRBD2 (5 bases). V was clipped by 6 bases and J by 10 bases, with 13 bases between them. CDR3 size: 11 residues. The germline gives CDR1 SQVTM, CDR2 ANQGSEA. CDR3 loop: CSVPSGTEQFF. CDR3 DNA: TGCAGCGTACCCAGCGGAACCGAGCAGTTCTTC.

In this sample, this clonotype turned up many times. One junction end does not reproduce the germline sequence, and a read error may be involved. The CDR3 nucleotides read TGTGCCACCAGCGGGGTCCAAGAGACCCAGTACTTC. It encodes CATSGVQETQYF. The chain links TRBV7-9 to TRBJ2-5, with 7 bases that match TRBD2. The CDR3 sequence is 12 residues long. The germline V gene has CDR1 SEHNR and CDR2 FQNEAQ (reference sequence).

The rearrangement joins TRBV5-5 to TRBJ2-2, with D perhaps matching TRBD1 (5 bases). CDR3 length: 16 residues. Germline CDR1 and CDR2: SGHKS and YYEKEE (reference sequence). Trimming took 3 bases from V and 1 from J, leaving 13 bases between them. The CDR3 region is CASSSKDTGNTGELFF. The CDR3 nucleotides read TGTGCCAGCAGCTCAAAGGATACAGGGAACACCGGGGAGCTGTTTTTT.

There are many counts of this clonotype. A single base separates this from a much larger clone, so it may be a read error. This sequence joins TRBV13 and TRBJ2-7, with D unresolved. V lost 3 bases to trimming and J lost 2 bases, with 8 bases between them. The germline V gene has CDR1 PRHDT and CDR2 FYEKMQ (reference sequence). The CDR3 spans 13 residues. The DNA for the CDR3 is TGTGCCAGCAGCTTGGGGAAAACCTACGAGCAGTACTTC. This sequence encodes CASSLGKTYEQYF. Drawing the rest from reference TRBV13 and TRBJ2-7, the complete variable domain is AAGVIQSPRHLIKEKRETATLKCYPIPRHDTVYWYQQGPGQDPQFLISFYEKMQSDKGSIPDRFSAQQFSDYHSELNMSSLELGDSALYFCASSLGKTYEQYFGPGTRLTVT.

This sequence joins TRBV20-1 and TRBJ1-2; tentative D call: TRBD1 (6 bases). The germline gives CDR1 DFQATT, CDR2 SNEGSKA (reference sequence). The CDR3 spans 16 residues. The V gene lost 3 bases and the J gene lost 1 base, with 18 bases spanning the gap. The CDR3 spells CSARSRGEGVNYGYTF. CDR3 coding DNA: TGCAGTGCTAGGAGCAGGGGAGAGGGGGTTAACTATGGCTACACCTTC.

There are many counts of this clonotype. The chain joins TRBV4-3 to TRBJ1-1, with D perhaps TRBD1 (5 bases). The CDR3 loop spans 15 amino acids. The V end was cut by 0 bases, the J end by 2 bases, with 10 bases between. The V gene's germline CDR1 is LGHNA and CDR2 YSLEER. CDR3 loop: CASSQDWDYNTEAFF. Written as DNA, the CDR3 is TGCGCCAGCAGCCAAGACTGGGACTATAACACTGAAGCTTTCTTT.

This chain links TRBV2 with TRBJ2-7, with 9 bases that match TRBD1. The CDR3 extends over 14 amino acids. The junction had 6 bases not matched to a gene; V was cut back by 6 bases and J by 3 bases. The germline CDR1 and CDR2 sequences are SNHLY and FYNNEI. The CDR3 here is CASRRGTGNYEQYF. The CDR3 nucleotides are TGTGCCAGCAGACGCGGGACAGGGAACTACGAGCAGTACTTC.

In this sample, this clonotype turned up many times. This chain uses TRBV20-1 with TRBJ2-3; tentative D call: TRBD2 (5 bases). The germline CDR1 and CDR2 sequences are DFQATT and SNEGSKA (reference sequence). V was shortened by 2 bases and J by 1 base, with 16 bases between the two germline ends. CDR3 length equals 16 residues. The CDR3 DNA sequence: TGCAGTGCTAGAAAAGACTACCGTTGGGGCACAGATACGCAGTATTTT. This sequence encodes CSARKDYRWGTDTQYF.

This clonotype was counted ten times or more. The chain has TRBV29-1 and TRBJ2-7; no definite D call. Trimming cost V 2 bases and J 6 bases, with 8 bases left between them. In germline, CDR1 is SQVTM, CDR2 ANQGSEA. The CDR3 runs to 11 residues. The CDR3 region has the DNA TGCAGCGTTGAACGGCAGAGCGAGCAGTACTTC. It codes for CSVERQSEQYF.

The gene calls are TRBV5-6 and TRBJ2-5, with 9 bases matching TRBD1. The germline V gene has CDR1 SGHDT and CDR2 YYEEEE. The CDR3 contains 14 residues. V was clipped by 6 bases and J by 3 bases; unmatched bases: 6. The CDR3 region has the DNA TGTGCCAGCAACCCCGGGACAGGGAAAGAGACCCAGTACTTC. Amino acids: CASNPGTGKETQYF.

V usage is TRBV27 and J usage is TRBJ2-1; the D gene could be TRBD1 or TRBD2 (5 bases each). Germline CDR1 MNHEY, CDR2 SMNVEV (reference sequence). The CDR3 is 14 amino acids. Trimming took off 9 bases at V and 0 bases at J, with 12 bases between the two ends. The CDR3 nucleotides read TGTGCCAGTACACGAGGGGACTCCTACAATGAGCAGTTCTTC. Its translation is CASTRGDSYNEQFF.